Following are 21 T cell receptor beta chains from one sample sequenced in a study of early T cells in non-severe SARS-CoV-2 infection listed by TCRdb under 2021. Library preparation used 5' RACE. Instrument used: NextSeq 500. TCRdb reran the public reads through fastp at Q25 and MiXCR, keeping productive beta chains. When rows share a CDR3 protein, they turn into one entry using the most common DNA and genes. Present in this sample are under 90,000 distinct CDR3 sequences, about 12% of which were seen just once. The ten largest clonotypes hold approximately 6.5% of the sample. Source material: whole blood. These receptors originate from an adult who was a healthcare worker with PCR-confirmed SARS-CoV-2 infection or an uninfected control (not recorded which).

In its sample, this clonotype was seen a few times. The chain is built from TRBV6-5 and TRBJ1-2; D might be TRBD1 (5 bases). Germline loops: CDR1 MNHEY, CDR2 SVGAGI. V was cut by 5 bases and J by 3 bases, with 13 bases left in between. The CDR3 sequence is 14 residues long. The CDR3, as DNA: TGTGCCAGCAGTCCTTACATGGGGGACTATGGCTACACCTTC. Its protein is CASSPYMGDYGYTF.

This rearrangement joins TRBV5-4 to TRBJ2-3; TRBD1 is a possible D gene (5 bases). V was shortened by 4 bases and J by 6 bases, with 21 bases between the two germline ends. This CDR3 region has 16 residues. The germline CDR1 and CDR2 sequences are SGHNT and YYREEE (reference sequence). The CDR3 is CASSDQGGRVRDTQYF. The CDR3 DNA reads TGTGCCAGCAGCGACCAGGGTGGGCGAGTGAGGGATACGCAGTATTTT.

This clonotype was counted at least ten times. The chain has TRBV7-8 and TRBJ2-6, with D perhaps matching TRBD1 (6 bases). CDR1 and CDR2 (germline): SGHVS, FQNEAQ. CDR3 length equals 16 residues. The ends were cut back, 3 bases at V and 0 bases at J, with 9 bases in the middle. The chain's CDR3 is CASSFQGTSGANVLTF. In DNA, the CDR3 is TGTGCCAGCAGCTTCCAGGGGACCTCTGGGGCCAACGTCCTGACTTTC.

This sequence joins TRBV12-3 or TRBV12-4 and TRBJ1-1, with TRBD1 as a possible D gene (5 bases). V shed 6 bases and J shed 4 bases, with 18 bases lying between them. The CDR3 is made up of 15 amino acids. This chain's CDR3 is CASSESRGYGTEAFF. CDR3 bases: TGTGCCAGCAGCGAAAGCCGGGGGTATGGCACTGAAGCTTTCTTT.

In its sample, this clonotype was seen a few times. The chain combines TRBV3-1 with TRBJ2-7; 9 bases line up with TRBD1. Germline lookup yields CDR1 LGHDT and CDR2 YNNKEL (reference sequence). The CDR3 is 15 amino acids. V gave up 2 bases and J gave up 3 bases; unmatched junction bases: 5. CDR3 sequence reads: CASSQPGTGIYEQYF. The CDR3 nucleotides read TGTGCCAGCAGCCAACCCGGGACAGGGATCTACGAGCAGTACTTC.

The chain recombines TRBV6-5 with TRBJ2-3; TRBD2 agrees at 7 bases. The germline CDR1 and CDR2 sequences are MNHEY and SVGAGI. The CDR3 length is 15 residues. J was trimmed by 3 bases and V by 0 bases; bases with no gene match: 3. The CDR3 sequence: CASSYSGGGTDTQYF. The CDR3 DNA reads as TGTGCCAGCAGTTACTCGGGGGGAGGGACAGATACGCAGTATTTT.

The chain recombines TRBV28 with TRBJ2-1; D is perhaps TRBD1 (5 bases). In germline, CDR1 is MDHEN, CDR2 SYDVKM. V lost 5 bases and J 8 bases, leaving 16 bases between the germline ends. This CDR3 has 14 amino acids. The CDR3: CASSPQGKDDEQFF. The CDR3 bases are TGTGCCAGCAGTCCCCAGGGCAAAGACGATGAGCAGTTCTTC.

This clonotype occurred a few times. The V and J genes are TRBV24-1 and TRBJ2-5; tentatively, D is TRBD1 (5 bases). This CDR3 has 15 amino acids. Germline V gene data show CDR1 as KGHDR and CDR2 as SFDVKD. Deletions cut 2 bases from V and 2 bases from J, with 11 bases between. The CDR3 is CATSDWAKGQETQYF. Here the CDR3 DNA reads TGTGCCACCAGTGATTGGGCTAAGGGGCAAGAGACCCAGTACTTC.

CDR3 bases: TGCGCCAGCAGCTTGTTTGGTGGGGGTTACGAGCAGTACTTC. Its protein product is CASSLFGGGYEQYF. This chain links TRBV5-1 with TRBJ2-7, with D perhaps assigned TRBD1 or TRBD2 (5 bases each). This CDR3 region has 14 residues. Trimming left V 1 base short and J 4 bases short, with 12 bases between. Germline V lookup: CDR1 SGHRS, CDR2 YFSETQ.

V is TRBV7-9 and J is TRBJ2-7; 7 nucleotides align to TRBD1. The germline V gene has CDR1 SEHNR and CDR2 FQNEAQ (reference sequence). V shed 5 bases, J shed 2 bases, and the junction held 6 bases outside the gene matches. This CDR3 region has 14 residues. CDR3 sequence (DNA): TGTGCCAGCAGCCCCTCGACAGGGACCTACGAGCAGTACTTC. It encodes CASSPSTGTYEQYF.

This chain links TRBV6-5 with TRBJ1-5, with a possible D match to TRBD1 (5 bases). The CDR3 sequence is 13 residues long. The germline CDR1 and CDR2 sequences are MNHEY and SVGAGI. V was cut by 0 bases and J by 7 bases, with 7 bases left in between. CDR3 loop: CASSYSRGQPQHF. In DNA, the CDR3 is TGTGCCAGCAGTTACTCGCGGGGGCAGCCCCAGCATTTT.

This clonotype was seen many times. The chain combines TRBV29-1 with TRBJ1-4, with D hard to call. V was cut by 7 bases and J by 1 base, with 10 bases left in between. The CDR3 sequence is 13 residues long. Germline assignment: CDR1 SQVTM and CDR2 ANQGSEA. In nucleotides, the CDR3 is TGCAGCGGCGCCGGAGGAACTAATGAAAAACTGTTTTTT. It is translated as CSGAGGTNEKLFF. The complete variable domain, with remaining parts taken from reference TRBV29-1 and TRBJ1-4, reads SAVISQKPSRDICQRGTSLTIQCQVDSQVTMMFWYRQQPGQSLTLIATANQGSEATYESGFVIDKFPISRPNLTFSTLTVSNMSPEDSSIYLCSGAGGTNEKLFFGSGTQLSVL.

This clonotype was found many times. V is TRBV5-8 and J is TRBJ1-2, with 10 bases fitting TRBD1. With 0 bases clipped from V and 4 bases from J, the junction kept 3 bases outside the gene matches. The length of the CDR3 is 15 residues. Looked up from germline, CDR1 is SGHTS and CDR2 is YDEGEE. The CDR3 here is CASSLEGTGVYGYTF. The CDR3 DNA reads as TGTGCCAGCAGCTTGGAGGGGACAGGGGTCTATGGCTACACCTTC. Combining the CDR3 with reference TRBV5-8 and TRBJ1-2 gives the whole variable domain EAGVTQSPTHLIKTRGQQATLRCSPISGHTSVYWYQQALGLGLQFLLWYDEGEERNRGNFPPRFSGRQFPNYSSELNVNALELEDSALYLCASSLEGTGVYGYTFGSGTRLTVV.

This clonotype was counted between two and nine times. This chain joins TRBV20-1 and TRBJ2-3, with D hard to call. Germline loops: CDR1 DFQATT, CDR2 SNEGSKA (reference sequence). This CDR3 region has 13 residues. Trimming removed 6 bases from V and 4 bases from J, with 14 bases in between. The CDR3 sequence is CSAAWTAADTQYF. The CDR3 DNA follows: TGCAGTGCCGCTTGGACCGCGGCAGATACGCAGTATTTT.

This clonotype was counted many times. The chain is built from TRBV9 and TRBJ2-3, with a weak D call TRBD2 (6 bases). V was clipped by 4 bases and J by 1 base, with 19 bases between them. Germline V gene data show CDR1 as SGDLS and CDR2 as YYNGEE. The CDR3 extends over 17 amino acids. CDR3 DNA: TGTGCCAGCAGCCTCCGGGGCGGGGCGGGCCGCACAGATACGCAGTATTTT. Protein: CASSLRGGAGRTDTQYF.

This chain uses TRBV10-2 with TRBJ1-1; D gene ambiguous. Germline loops: CDR1 WSHSY, CDR2 SAAADI. This CDR3 has 16 amino acids. The germline V and J ends were trimmed by 8 bases and 0 bases, with 19 bases remaining between them. This CDR3 reads CASSPGQDGMNTEAFF. The CDR3 region has the DNA TGCGCCAGCTCCCCCGGCCAGGATGGGATGAACACTGAAGCTTTCTTT.

The V call is TRBV12-3 or TRBV12-4, the J call TRBJ2-2; 9 bases map to TRBD1. CDR3 length: 15 residues. After removal of 7 bases from V and 6 bases from J, the junction contained 9 bases not matched to a gene. This CDR3 reads CASTLGQGGSGELFF. The CDR3 DNA sequence: TGTGCCAGCACCTTGGGACAGGGCGGATCCGGGGAGCTGTTTTTT.

The chain carries TRBV11-3 and TRBJ2-1, with a tentative D call TRBD1 (6 bases). The CDR3 runs to 14 residues. Germline V gives CDR1 SGHNT, CDR2 YENEEA. V dropped 5 bases and J dropped 3 bases, with 11 bases sitting between them. Here the CDR3 reads CASSARTDYNEQFF. In DNA, the CDR3 is TGTGCCAGCAGCGCCCGGACAGACTACAATGAGCAGTTCTTC.

This clonotype occurred a few times. The rearrangement joins TRBV20-1 to TRBJ1-1; 7 bases agree with TRBD1. The germline V gene has CDR1 DFQATT and CDR2 SNEGSKA (reference sequence). V was pared by 3 bases and J by 4 bases, with 8 bases of the junction left unmatched. This CDR3 has 14 amino acids. The CDR3 nucleotides read TGCAGTGCTAGGGAAGGGGGCGCGAGCACTGAAGCTTTCTTT. Amino acids: CSAREGGASTEAFF.

This clonotype was detected only a few times. The rearrangement uses TRBV29-1 and TRBJ1-4, with unresolved D. CDR3 size: 13 residues. Trimming left V 5 bases short and J 8 bases short, with 15 bases between. Germline lookup yields CDR1 SQVTM and CDR2 ANQGSEA. CDR3 region: CSVLDGLREKLFF. DNA of the CDR3: TGCAGCGTTCTGGACGGCTTAAGGGAAAAACTGTTTTTT.

This clonotype was seen a handful of times. The genes are TRBV12-3 or TRBV12-4 and TRBJ1-3, with a tentative D call TRBD1 (5 bases). Trimming took off 3 bases at V and 4 bases at J, with 16 bases between the two ends. The CDR3 is 16 residues long. Here the CDR3 DNA reads TGTGCCAGCAGTTTCTTTGGGCGGGGCCGGGGAAACACCATATATTTT. It yields the protein CASSFFGRGRGNTIYF.